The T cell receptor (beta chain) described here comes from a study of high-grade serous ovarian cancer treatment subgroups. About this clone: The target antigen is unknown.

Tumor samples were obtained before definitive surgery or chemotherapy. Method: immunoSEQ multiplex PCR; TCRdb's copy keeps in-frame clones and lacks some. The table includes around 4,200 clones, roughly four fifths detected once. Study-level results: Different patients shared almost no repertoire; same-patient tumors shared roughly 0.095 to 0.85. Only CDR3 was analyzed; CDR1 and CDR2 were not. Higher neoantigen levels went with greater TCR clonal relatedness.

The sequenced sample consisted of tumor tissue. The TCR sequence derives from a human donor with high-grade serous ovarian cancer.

For the CDR3, the DNA is TGTGCCAGCAGTTACTCGCTTGAAGCTTTCTTT. Residues: CASSYSLEAFF. The rearrangement joins TRBV6-5 to TRBJ1-1; D unclear. Between the trimmed V and J ends, which lost 0 bases and 7 bases, there was a span of 3 bases. The length of the CDR3 is 11 residues. Germline-derived CDR1 and CDR2 are MNHEY and SVGAGI.